The 9 T cell receptor beta chains presented below share a single source sample, sequenced in a study of graft-versus-host responses after intestinal transplantation. Which antigens these TCRs recognize remains unknown. TCRdb's table, derived via immunoSEQ multiplex PCR, lists solely in-frame clones and lacks some. The profile shows under 95,000 clones, 70% to 90% of them singletons. The sequencing here drew on unstimulated CD8+ T cells sorted from spleen or lymph node cells, taken before intestinal transplant. The receptor source for this set is a human donor who received an intestinal transplant.

This rearrangement joins TRBV29-1 to TRBJ1-1, with TRBD1 as a possible D gene (6 bases). The CDR3 extends over 14 amino acids. In germline, CDR1 is SQVTM, CDR2 ANQGSEA. The V end lost 6 bases, the J end lost 0 bases, and 14 bases lay between the germline ends. The CDR3 is CSVSIGTMNTEAFF. The CDR3 DNA sequence: TGCAGCGTCTCCATAGGGACAATGAACACTGAAGCTTTCTTT.

This chain uses TRBV27 with TRBJ1-4; TRBD1 matches 10 bases. This CDR3 is built from 14 residues. V trimming: 6 bases; J trimming: 7 bases; junction bases outside the gene matches: 5. The germline V gene has CDR1 MNHEY and CDR2 SMNVEV (reference sequence). CDR3 sequence (DNA): TGTGCCAGCAGGGCGACAGGGGGCATTGAAAAACTGTTTTTT. Translation gives CASRATGGIEKLFF.

The chain couples TRBV5-5 to TRBJ1-2; TRBD1 aligns across 9 bases. Losses at the gene ends were 5 bases for V and 5 bases for J; bases not matched to a gene: 10. There are 15 residues in the CDR3. Germline CDR1 reads SGHKS; CDR2 reads YYEKEE (reference sequence). CDR3 nucleotide sequence: TGTGCCAGCAGGGGTCGGGACAGGGTATCTTATGGCTACACCTTC. Protein sequence: CASRGRDRVSYGYTF.

The V call is TRBV7-9, the J call TRBJ1-2; 7 bases align to TRBD1. The CDR3 length is 15 residues. Looked up from germline, CDR1 is SEHNR and CDR2 is FQNEAQ (reference sequence). V was pared by 3 bases and J by 5 bases, with 9 bases of the junction left unmatched. The CDR3 spells CASSLDRDRGYGYTF. CDR3 bases: TGTGCCAGCAGCTTGGACCGGGACAGAGGTTATGGCTACACCTTC.

The chain joins TRBV4-1 to TRBJ1-1; D gene uncertain. The CDR3 loop spans 15 amino acids. Germline V CDR1 and CDR2: MGHRA, YSYEKL. The germline V and J ends were trimmed by 0 bases and 1 base, with 9 bases remaining between them. CDR3 in DNA: TGCGCCAGCAGCCAAGAGGGCAGGTCGAACACTGAAGCTTTCTTT. The encoded protein is CASSQEGRSNTEAFF.

The rearrangement links TRBV2 to TRBJ1-2; a weak D match, TRBD1 (6 bases). The CDR3 is made up of 15 amino acids. CDR1 is SNHLY, CDR2 FYNNEI, per germline. The germline V and J ends were trimmed by 3 bases and 3 bases, with 14 bases remaining between them. DNA for the CDR3: TGTGCCAGCAGTGAGGAGCGGGGGCAAGACTATGGCTACACCTTC. It translates to CASSEERGQDYGYTF. Drawing the rest from reference TRBV2 and TRBJ1-2, the complete variable domain is EPEVTQTPSHQVTQMGQEVILRCVPISNHLYFYWYRQILGQKVEFLVSFYNNEISEKSEIFDDQFSVERPDGSNFTLKIRSTKLEDSAMYFCASSEERGQDYGYTFGSGTRLTVV.

This chain links TRBV28 with TRBJ2-5, with TRBD1 as a possible D gene (6 bases). The CDR3 runs 16 residues. Trimming removed 6 bases at V and 1 base at J, with 18 bases between. The V gene's germline CDR1 is MDHEN and CDR2 SYDVKM. The CDR3 nucleotides are TGTGCCAGCAGCTCCCGTCCCGGGACACTCCAAGAGACCCAGTACTTC. Encoded protein: CASSSRPGTLQETQYF.

The CDR3 loop is CASSNRQGLNTDTQYF. The CDR3, as DNA: TGTGCCAGCAGCAACAGACAGGGACTTAACACAGATACGCAGTATTTT. The gene calls are TRBV21-1 and TRBJ2-3; the table's D call, TRBD1, was not checked against the DNA. TRBV21-1 corresponds to a pseudogene. The CDR3 length is 16 residues.

This chain joins TRBV4-2 and TRBJ2-2, with 7 bases aligning to TRBD1. Germline V gene lookup returns CDR1 LGHNA and CDR2 YNFKEQ. The CDR3 consists of 14 residues. V dropped 4 bases and J dropped 7; count of bases not matched to a gene: 6. Written as DNA, the CDR3 is TGTGCCAGCAGCCCGGACAGGACAAACGGGGAGCTGTTTTTT. Its translation is CASSPDRTNGELFF.